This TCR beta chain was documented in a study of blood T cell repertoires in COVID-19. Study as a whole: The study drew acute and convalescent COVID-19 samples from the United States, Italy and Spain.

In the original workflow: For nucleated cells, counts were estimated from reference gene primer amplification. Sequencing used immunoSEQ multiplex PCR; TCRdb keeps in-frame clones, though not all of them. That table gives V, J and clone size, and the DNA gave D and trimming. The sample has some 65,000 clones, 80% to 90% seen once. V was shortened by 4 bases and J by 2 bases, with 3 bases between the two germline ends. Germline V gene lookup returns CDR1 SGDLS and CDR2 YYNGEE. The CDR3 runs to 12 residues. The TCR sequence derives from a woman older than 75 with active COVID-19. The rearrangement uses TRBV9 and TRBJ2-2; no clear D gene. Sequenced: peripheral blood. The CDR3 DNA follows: TGTGCCAGCAGCCCTAACACCGGGGAGCTGTTTTTT. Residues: CASSPNTGELFF.